The 11 T cell receptor beta chains given below trace back to one sample, sequenced in a study of CD8+ T cells in alopecia areata. Reverse transcribed after extraction, RNA yielded cDNA as the sequencing template. Libraries were prepared by immunoSEQ multiplex PCR; TCRdb keeps only in-frame clonotypes and omits some of them. Of 100,000 to 150,000 clones listed, 50% to 75% are singletons. Described treatment: oral pan-JAK inhibitor, 5-10 mg twice daily. This specimen was CD8+ T cells sorted from blood, taken at week 4, from a patient treated with tofacitinib. Receptors originate from a human donor with alopecia areata.

This clone was picked up a small number of times. For the CDR3, the DNA is TGTGCCAGCAGCTTAGGCGAAGGGGGAGAAGCTTTCTTT. It yields the protein CASSLGEGGEAFF. This chain connects TRBV7-9 to TRBJ1-1; weak D call: TRBD1 (6 bases). The V gene's germline CDR1 is SEHNR and CDR2 FQNEAQ (reference sequence). Trimming left V 1 base short and J 8 bases short, with 11 bases between. There are 13 residues in the CDR3.

This clone was detected a few times. The chain recombines TRBV7-2 with TRBJ2-1; D may be TRBD1 or TRBD2 (5 bases each). The CDR3 totals 15 residues. From germline, CDR1 is SGHTA and CDR2 FQGNSA. Deletions cut 3 bases from V and 4 bases from J, with 13 bases between. The CDR3 DNA reads TGTGCCAGCAGCTTTAGCTCGGGGCAGTACAATGAGCAGTTCTTC. It specifies CASSFSSGQYNEQFF. Full variable domain (remainder filled in from reference TRBV7-2 and TRBJ2-1): GAGVSQSPSNKVTEKGKDVELRCDPISGHTALYWYRQSLGQGLEFLIYFQGNSAPDKSGLPSDRFSAERTGGSVSTLTIQRTQQEDSAVYLCASSFSSGQYNEQFFGPGTRLTVL.

This clone was seen a few times. The chain recombines TRBV5-1 with TRBJ1-5; D unresolved. Trimming removed 0 bases from V and 2 bases from J, with 15 bases in between. The CDR3 is 17 amino acids. Germline values: CDR1 SGHRS, CDR2 YFSETQ. In nucleotides, the CDR3 is TGCGCCAGCAGCTTGGTTCCGCCAAACGACGGCAATCAGCCCCAGCATTTT. Translation gives CASSLVPPNDGNQPQHF.

This clone was detected a few times. DNA of the CDR3: TGCAGCGCCCGAGTTAACACTGAAGCTTTCTTT. This gives the protein CSARVNTEAFF. The gene calls are TRBV29-1 and TRBJ1-1; D call uncertain. Germline V lookup: CDR1 SQVTM, CDR2 ANQGSEA. Deletions cut 7 bases from V and 2 bases from J, with 8 bases between. This CDR3 is 11 amino acids long.

The CDR3 sequence is CAWSEGQPQHF. CDR3 sequence (DNA): TGTGCCTGGAGTGAGGGACAGCCCCAGCATTTT. The V gene is TRBV30, the J gene TRBJ1-5; D is undetermined. This CDR3 spans 11 amino acids. CDR1 and CDR2 (germline): GTSNPN, SVGIG (reference sequence). The V end was cut by 1 base, the J end by 7 bases, with 5 bases between.

The sample holds one count of this clone. This rearrangement joins TRBV15 to TRBJ1-1; perhaps TRBD1 as D (6 bases). Germline CDR1 and CDR2: LNHNV and YYDKDF (reference sequence). Trimming left V 3 bases short and J 1 base short, with 9 bases between. The CDR3 covers 14 residues. The CDR3 DNA is TGTGCCACCAGCAGTGGGGGCGAGAACACTGAAGCTTTCTTT. This sequence encodes CATSSGGENTEAFF.

This clone was observed a handful of times. The CDR3 region has the DNA TGCGCCAGCAGCCATTCACTAGCCCATCCCAGCACAGATACGCAGTATTTT. As protein: CASSHSLAHPSTDTQYF. The chain joins TRBV4-1 to TRBJ2-3, with a tentative D call TRBD2 (6 bases). The CDR3 is 17 amino acids. Germline V gives CDR1 MGHRA, CDR2 YSYEKL. V was clipped by 3 bases and J by 0 bases, with 16 bases between them.

This clone has only a few counts. This chain links TRBV4-1 with TRBJ2-5; TRBD1 matches at 7 bases. Germline lookup yields CDR1 MGHRA and CDR2 YSYEKL. V was clipped by 0 bases and J by 2 bases; unmatched bases: 0. This CDR3 has 14 amino acids. DNA for the CDR3: TGCGCCAGCAGCCAAGACAGGGGGCAAGAGACCCAGTACTTC. This gives the protein CASSQDRGQETQYF.

The V call is TRBV4-1, the J call TRBJ2-3, with a weak D call TRBD2 (6 bases). The CDR3 has 12 amino acids. Germline V lookup: CDR1 MGHRA, CDR2 YSYEKL. Trimming took off 4 bases at V and 5 bases at J, with 7 bases between the two ends. In DNA form, the CDR3 reads TGCGCCAGCAGCCTCGGGGGAGATACGCAGTATTTT. Amino acids: CASSLGGDTQYF.

This clone has more than one count but fewer than ten. This chain joins TRBV5-1 and TRBJ2-7; TRBD1 is a possible D gene (6 bases). The CDR3 length is 17 residues. CDR1 is SGHRS and CDR2 is YFSETQ in the germline V gene. Trimming left V 0 bases short and J 2 bases short, with 18 bases between. This CDR3 is CASSLEGPGHPPYEQYF. In DNA form, the CDR3 reads TGCGCCAGCAGCTTGGAGGGCCCGGGACATCCCCCCTACGAGCAGTACTTC.

The CDR3 DNA reads as TGTGCCTGGGACAGGGGGAACACTGAAGCTTTCTTT. Translating gives CAWDRGNTEAFF. The rearrangement links TRBV30 to TRBJ1-1; TRBD1 aligns across 8 bases. With 5 bases clipped from V and 1 base from J, the junction kept 0 bases outside the gene matches. This CDR3 contains 12 residues. Germline CDR1 GTSNPN, CDR2 SVGIG (reference sequence).